Listed below are T cell receptor beta chains from one sample, sequenced in a study of blood T cell repertoires in COVID-19. This table comes from immunoSEQ multiplex PCR, and its TCRdb copy is limited to in-frame clones, with some not included. Of approximately 22,000 clones in the sample, 80% to 90% were seen once. Sequencing input: peripheral blood. Every receptor here comes from a woman in her 70s with COVID-19, enrolled during active disease. CDR3s include the opening cysteine and the closing phenylalanine or tryptophan. The D gene is left open where the match is weak. Size tells how often a clone was seen (once, few, many) or the class of an expanded clone, and some rows leave it out.

j_gene | abundance | v_gene | d_gene | CDR3nt | CDR3aa
TRBJ1-4 | . | TRBV24-1 | TRBD1 | TGTGCCACCAGTGAGCCCCGGGACAGGGGACTTGCAACTAATGAAAAACTGTTTTTT | CATSEPRDRGLATNEKLFF
TRBJ1-2 | . | TRBV19 | . | TGTGCCAGCCAACCGGGACAAGTCTATGGCTACACCTTC | CASQPGQVYGYTF
TRBJ1-5 | . | TRBV5-5 | TRBD1 | TGTGCCAGCAGCTCGACAGGGAGGACTGAAGGGCGCAATCAGCCCCAGCATTTT | CASSSTGRTEGRNQPQHF
TRBJ1-2 | . | TRBV3-1/TRBV3-2 | TRBD1 | TGTGCCAGCAGCCAACCCCGGGACAGGCGGGGCTACACCTTC | CASSQPRDRRGYTF
TRBJ1-4 | . | TRBV19 | . | TGTGCCAGTAGCATAGGGGTCAGGGGAACTAATGAAAAACTGTTTTTT | CASSIGVRGTNEKLFF
TRBJ1-2 | . | TRBV19 | . | TGTGCCAGCCTCTCCCGTCCCTATGGCTACACCTTC | CASLSRPYGYTF
TRBJ2-7 | once | TRBV6-5 | TRBD1 | TGTGCCAGCATGAGGGACAGGGGGGTCTACGAGCAGTACTTC | CASMRDRGVYEQYF
TRBJ2-1 | . | TRBV19 | . | TGTGCCAGTAGTATAGATCGAAGCGGGCGTGAGCAGTTCTTC | CASSIDRSGREQFF
TRBJ1-2 | . | TRBV5-6 | . | TGTGCCAGCAGTCCCTCTCTACAGGGTTATAACTATGGCTACACCTTC | CASSPSLQGYNYGYTF
TRBJ2-3 | . | TRBV11-3 | TRBD1 | TGTGCCAGCAGCACCGGACAGGGACGCACAGATACGCAGTATTTT | CASSTGQGRTDTQYF
TRBJ2-6 | few | TRBV19 | TRBD2 | TGTGCCAGTAAAAAAAGGACTAGCGGGGACACTCCCTCCAGCTCTGGGGCCAACGTCCTGACTTTC | CASKKRTSGDTPSSSGANVLTF
TRBJ2-3 | . | TRBV6-5 | . | TGTGCCAGCAGTTCAGGATTCACAGATACGCAGTATTTT | CASSSGFTDTQYF
TRBJ1-2 | . | TRBV7-2 | . | TGTGCCAGCAGCCCACAGGTGTATGGCTACACCTTC | CASSPQVYGYTF
TRBJ1-5 | . | TRBV2 | . | TGTGCCAGCAGTGCTGGAGGGAGTAGTCAGCCCCAGCATTTT | CASSAGGSSQPQHF
TRBJ2-5 | . | TRBV18 | . | TGTGCCAGCTCACCACCGTCCCTACAAGAGACCCAGTACTTC | CASSPPSLQETQYF
TRBJ1-1 | few | TRBV10-3 | TRBD1 | TGTGCCACCAGCCCGGGGACAGTCACTGAAGCTTTCTTT | CATSPGTVTEAFF
TRBJ1-2 | . | TRBV11-2 | . | TGTGCCAGCAGCCCGCATGGAGGGGCCTATGGCTACACCTTC | CASSPHGGAYGYTF
TRBJ2-3 | . | TRBV7-6 | TRBD2 | TGTGCCAGCAGCTTGATAGCGGGGGGACTCACAGATACGCAGTATTTT | CASSLIAGGLTDTQYF
TRBJ2-4 | . | TRBV5-1 | TRBD2 | TGCGCCAGCAGCTTGGGGACTAGGGAGAGCATTCAGTACTTC | CASSLGTRESIQYF